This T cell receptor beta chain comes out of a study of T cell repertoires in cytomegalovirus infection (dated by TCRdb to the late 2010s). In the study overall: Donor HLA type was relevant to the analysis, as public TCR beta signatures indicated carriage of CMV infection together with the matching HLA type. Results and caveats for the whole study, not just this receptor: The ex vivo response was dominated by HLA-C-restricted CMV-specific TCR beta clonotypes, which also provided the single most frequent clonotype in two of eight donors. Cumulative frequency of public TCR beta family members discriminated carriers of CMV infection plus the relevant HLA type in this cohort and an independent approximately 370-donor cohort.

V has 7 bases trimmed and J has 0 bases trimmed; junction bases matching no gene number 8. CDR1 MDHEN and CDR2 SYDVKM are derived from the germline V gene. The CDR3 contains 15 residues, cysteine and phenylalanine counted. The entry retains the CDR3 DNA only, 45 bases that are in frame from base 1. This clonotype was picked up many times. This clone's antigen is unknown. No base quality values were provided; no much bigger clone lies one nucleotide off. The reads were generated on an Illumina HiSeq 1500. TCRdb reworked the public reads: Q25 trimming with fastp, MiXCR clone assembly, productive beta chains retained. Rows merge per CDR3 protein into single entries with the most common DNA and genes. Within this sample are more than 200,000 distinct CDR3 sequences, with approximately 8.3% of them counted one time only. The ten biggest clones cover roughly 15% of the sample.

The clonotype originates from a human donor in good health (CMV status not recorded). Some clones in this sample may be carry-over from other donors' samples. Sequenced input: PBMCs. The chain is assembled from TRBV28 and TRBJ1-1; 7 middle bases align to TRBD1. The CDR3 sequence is CASTLTGTMNTEAFF. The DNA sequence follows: TGTGCCAGCACCCTGACAGGGACCATGAACACTGAAGCTTTCTTT.